These 24 T cell receptor beta chains originate from one sample sequenced in a study of blood T cell repertoires in acute mononucleosis. Documented time point: convalescence about 6 months (5-8 months) after acute presentation (visit 7). The assay was immunoSEQ multiplex PCR, and TCRdb's table has in-frame clones only and misses some. The data contain around 1,800 clones, around 21% of them singletons. Sequenced material: EBV YVL epitope tetramer+ CD8+ T cells sorted from PBMCs, taken during convalescence from infectious mononucleosis. Subset denoted: CD8 T cells binding a tetramer with EBV BRLF1 109-117 peptide (YVL-BR). These receptors originate from a woman aged 18-29 years with infectious mononucleosis caused by EBV.

The chain couples TRBV2 to TRBJ2-5; TRBD1 aligns across 9 bases. CDR1 and CDR2 from the germline V gene are SNHLY and FYNNEI. The CDR3 totals 18 residues. V lost 10 bases, J lost 1 base, and 19 bases stayed unmatched. The CDR3 DNA is TGTGCCACCCTCCTCCGGACCCGGGACAGGGACTTCCAAGAGACCCAGTACTTC. It encodes CATLLRTRDRDFQETQYF. The entire variable domain, with the rest obtained from reference TRBV2 and TRBJ2-5, is as follows: EPEVTQTPSHQVTQMGQEVILRCVPISNHLYFYWYRQILGQKVEFLVSFYNNEISEKSEIFDDQFSVERPDGSNFTLKIRSTKLEDSAMYFCATLLRTRDRDFQETQYFGPGTRLLVL.

A remark on this clone: Since a far larger clone is one base different, this is likely a read error. The chain employs TRBV27 and TRBJ2-1; 11 bases agree with TRBD1. Trimming removed 2 bases from V and 10 bases from J; junction bases left unmatched: 7. The germline gives CDR1 MNHEY, CDR2 SMNVEV (reference sequence). The CDR3 runs to 15 residues. The CDR3 DNA reads TGTGCCAGCAGTTTACCGGGACAGGGGGTGGGAGAGCAGTTCTTC. Translated: CASSLPGQGVGEQFF.

This clone was observed a handful of times. V gene TRBV11-2 combines with J gene TRBJ1-2; D unclear. CDR3 size: 11 residues. V lost 8 bases and J 4 bases, leaving 8 bases between the germline ends. The V gene's germline CDR1 is SGHAT and CDR2 FQNNGV. The chain's CDR3 is CASALGYGYTF. For the CDR3, the DNA is TGTGCCAGCGCGTTGGGCTATGGCTACACCTTC.

A word on this clone: This likely stems from a read error, as it lies one base from a far larger clone. This sample includes further DNA sequences coding for the same CDR3. The CDR3 nucleotides read TGTGCTAGCAGCTTAATTGCGGCCCACTCCCAAGAGACCCAGTACTTC. Translation: CASSLIAAHSQETQYF. V gene TRBV7-7 combines with J gene TRBJ2-5; D unresolved. This CDR3 comprises 16 residues. The V gene's germline CDR1 is SSHAT and CDR2 FNYEAQ (reference sequence).

This chain joins TRBV5-4 and TRBJ2-7; D might be TRBD1 (6 bases). Germline loops: CDR1 SGHNT, CDR2 YYREEE (reference sequence). Trimming cost V 5 bases and J 6 bases, with 21 bases left between them. There are 15 residues in the CDR3. The CDR3 loop is CASSSEGGIAREQYF. In nucleotides, the CDR3 is TGTGCCAGCAGTTCCGAAGGGGGAATTGCCCGCGAGCAGTACTTC.

Remarks on this clone: A far larger clone is a single base away, which makes a read error likely. Other DNA sequences in the sample encode the same CDR3. The gene calls are TRBV25-1 and TRBJ2-1; 8 positions match TRBD2. The V gene end was trimmed by 6 bases and the J gene end by 7 bases; junction bases not matched to a gene: 5. This CDR3 has 13 residues. Germline loops: CDR1 MGHDK, CDR2 SYGVNS. The CDR3 loop is CASSFPSGNEQFF. DNA for the CDR3: TGTGCCAGCAGCTTCCCTAGCGGGAATGAGCAGTTCTTC.

Regarding this clone: A read error may be the cause here, since a much bigger clone is one base away. The same CDR3 also results from other DNA sequences found in this sample. The chain recombines TRBV4-1 with TRBJ2-7; either TRBD1 or TRBD2 may fit D (7 bases each). Germline CDR1 and CDR2: MGHRA and YSYEKL. The CDR3 is 16 residues long. The CDR3 DNA reads as TGTGCCAGCAGCTCTCGGGGAGGGGGCGGGACCTACGAGCAGTACTTC. Translating it yields CASSSRGGGGTYEQYF.

In regard to this clone: A far bigger clonotype differs at one base, so this is likely a read error. The V and J genes are TRBV4-1 and TRBJ2-7, with TRBD1 matching over 10 bases. Germline lookup yields CDR1 MGHRA and CDR2 YSYEKL. The CDR3 spans 14 residues. J was trimmed by 3 bases and V by 5 bases; bases with no gene match: 4. CDR3 sequence: CASSFGQGVYEQYF. In nucleotides, the CDR3 is TGCGCCAGCAGCTTTGGACAGGGGGTCTACGAGCAGTACTTC.

This chain connects TRBV27 to TRBJ1-1, with D tentatively TRBD1 (6 bases). The CDR3 contains 17 residues. V was pared by 2 bases and J by 13 bases, with 29 bases between. The germline V gene encodes CDR1 MNHEY and CDR2 SMNVEV (reference sequence). Written as DNA, the CDR3 is TGTGCCAGCAGTTTAATGAACAGGGAGGATAATGGTTGGTCGCTTTTCTTT. Translated, it gives CASSLMNREDNGWSLFF.

This clone was counted between two and nine times. This rearrangement joins TRBV11-1 to TRBJ2-3, with D possibly TRBD2 on 6 matching bases. Trimming cost V 5 bases and J 0 bases, with 9 bases left between them. Germline V gives CDR1 SGHAT, CDR2 FQDESV (reference sequence). CDR3 size: 14 residues. CDR3 sequence reads: CASSPGTSTDTQYF. The DNA for the CDR3 is TGTGCCAGCAGCCCAGGGACTAGCACAGATACGCAGTATTTT.

About this clone: An end of the junction does not agree with germline; a read error may underlie this. The gene calls are TRBV29-1 and TRBJ2-2; possible D gene TRBD2, 6 bases. Germline-derived CDR1 and CDR2 are SQVTM and ANQGSEA. The CDR3 is 13 amino acids. This CDR3 is CSVGLVNTGERVF. CDR3 DNA sequence: TGCAGCGTGGGCCTAGTGAACACCGGGGAGCGGGTTTTT.

Worth noting for this clone: It is likely a read error: a sequence one base away is far more abundant. The V call is TRBV10-3, the J call TRBJ2-1; 10 nucleotides line up with TRBD2. Unmatched junction bases numbered 13, after V lost 11 bases and J lost 0 bases. The CDR3 consists of 17 residues. The germline CDR1 and CDR2 sequences are ENHRY and SYGVKD. CDR3 DNA: TGTGCCCACTCCGGGACTAGCGATACCCTCTCCTACAATGAGCAGTTCTTC. This codes for CAHSGTSDTLSYNEQFF.

A few counts support this clone. V gene TRBV29-1 combines with J gene TRBJ2-4; no definite D call. The J call may be in error: the DNA end matches TRBJ2-1 better. This CDR3 has 12 amino acids. The V gene's germline CDR1 is SQVTM and CDR2 ANQGSEA. The CDR3 DNA sequence: TGCAGCGTTAATTCCAGGAGCAATGAGCAGTTCTTC. The encoded protein is CSVNSRSNEQFF.

This clone was counted ten times or more. Other DNA variants within this sample encode the same CDR3. The chain combines TRBV5-4 with TRBJ2-7, with D maybe TRBD2 (7 bases). V lost 4 bases to trimming and J lost 2 bases, with 19 bases between them. Germline V lookup: CDR1 SGHNT, CDR2 YYREEE (reference sequence). This CDR3 contains 16 residues. The CDR3 reads CASSARGGGGTYEQYF. CDR3 coding DNA: TGTGCCAGCAGCGCTCGGGGCGGGGGCGGGACCTACGAGCAGTACTTC.

This clone was seen many times. The gene calls are TRBV6-6 and TRBJ2-7, with unresolved D. The V gene lost 8 bases and the J gene lost 6 bases, with 14 bases spanning the gap. This CDR3 comprises 12 residues. Germline lookup yields CDR1 MNHNY and CDR2 SVGAGI (reference sequence). The CDR3 DNA reads TGTGCCAGCCTTTCCTTGGCCGGCGAGCAGTACTTC. Translated: CASLSLAGEQYF.

This clone showed up many times. The chain combines TRBV6-9 with TRBJ2-7; TRBD2 might be the D (5 bases). This CDR3 has 13 amino acids. Germline assignment: CDR1 MNHGY and CDR2 SVAAGI. V was trimmed by 3 bases and J by 3 bases, leaving 9 bases between them. The DNA for the CDR3 is TGTGCCAGCAGTTACGACGAGGGCTACGAGCAGTACTTC. It translates to CASSYDEGYEQYF.

This clone was picked up a small number of times. Given a far larger clone just one base away, this is likely a sequencing read error. The CDR3 nucleotides are TGTGCCAGCAGCCAGGACAGGGACTCCTACGAGCAGTACTTC. This gives the protein CASSQDRDSYEQYF. This rearrangement joins TRBV7-6 to TRBJ2-7, with TRBD1 matching over 8 bases. J gave up 0 bases and V 5 bases, and 3 bases lay outside the gene matches. The CDR3 runs to 14 residues. CDR1 and CDR2 from the germline V gene are SGHVS and FNYEAQ.

With regard to this clone: A far larger clone is one nucleotide away, so this likely arose from a read error. The chain recombines TRBV14 with TRBJ1-1, with no clear D. Germline V gene data show CDR1 as SGHDN and CDR2 as FVKESK. The germline V and J ends were trimmed by 7 bases and 5 bases, with 14 bases remaining between them. The CDR3 sequence is 13 residues long. Written as DNA, the CDR3 is TGTGCCAGCATCTCCTGGATCCCGACTGAAGCTTTCTTT. Encoded protein: CASISWIPTEAFF. Supplemented by reference TRBV14 and TRBJ1-1, the full variable domain reads EAGVTQFPSHSVIEKGQTVTLRCDPISGHDNLYWYRRVMGKEIKFLLHFVKESKQDESGMPNNRFLAERTGGTYSTLKVQPAELEDSGVYFCASISWIPTEAFFGQGTRLTVV.

Many counts were recorded for this clone. The chain uses TRBV4-3 and TRBJ2-7, with 8 positions matching TRBD1. Germline V lookup: CDR1 LGHNA, CDR2 YSLEER. V lost 3 bases and J lost 1; bases outside the gene matches: 8. The CDR3 is made up of 16 amino acids. The CDR3 loop reads CASSQDRDSRSYEQYF. CDR3 nucleotide sequence: TGCGCCAGCAGCCAGGACAGGGACTCTCGGTCCTACGAGCAGTACTTC.

This clone was observed at least ten times. The CDR3 sequence: CASSLGPGTEAFF. The CDR3 nucleotides are TGTGCCAGCAGTTTAGGTCCAGGTACGGAAGCTTTCTTT. The J gene is TRBJ1-1, the V gene TRBV6-4; D is undetermined. CDR1 MRHNA and CDR2 SNTAGT come from the germline V gene. Between the trimmed V and J ends, which lost 5 bases and 8 bases, there was a span of 15 bases. CDR3 length: 13 amino acids.

The table lists this clone with a few counts. The chain has TRBV2 and TRBJ2-7, with D hard to call. V lost 4 bases and J lost 7, with 8 bases in between. Germline V lookup: CDR1 SNHLY, CDR2 FYNNEI. This CDR3 spans 11 amino acids. CDR3 DNA sequence: TGTGCCAGCAGTGCGCAAATGGAGCAGTACTTC. This encodes CASSAQMEQYF.

Worth noting for this clone: A far larger clone is one nucleotide away, so this likely arose from a read error. This chain connects TRBV14 to TRBJ2-3, with D uncertain. Germline-derived CDR1 and CDR2 are SGHDN and FVKESK. Deletions cut 2 bases from V and 4 bases from J, with 16 bases between. The CDR3 covers 16 residues. The CDR3 DNA reads TGTGCCAGCAGCCAATGGTGGTTTCCTCGCGCAGATACGCAGTATTTT. It codes for CASSQWWFPRADTQYF.

This clone has a count of ten or more. This chain links TRBV25-1 with TRBJ1-1; 7 nucleotides line up with TRBD1. With 5 bases clipped from V and 4 bases from J, the junction kept 4 bases outside the gene matches. CDR1 is MGHDK and CDR2 is SYGVNS in the germline V gene. CDR3 size: 13 residues. DNA for the CDR3: TGTGCCAGCAGTTCCGCAGGGGGCACTGAAGCTTTCTTT. Its protein is CASSSAGGTEAFF.

Of note for this clone: At the DNA level, this CDR3 is encoded by other sequences in the same sample as well. The chain recombines TRBV29-1 with TRBJ2-1; D not certain. Germline assignment: CDR1 SQVTM and CDR2 ANQGSEA. V was shortened by 4 bases and J by 4 bases, with 11 bases between the two germline ends. This CDR3 has 13 residues. This CDR3 reads CSVVDGVYNEQFF. The CDR3 region has the DNA TGCAGCGTTGTGGATGGCGTTTACAATGAGCAGTTCTTC.